This record looks at one TCR beta chain sequence and its context. Germline CDR1 is SGHRS and CDR2 is YFSETQ. The CDR3 spans 13 residues. Between the trimmed V and J ends, which lost 0 bases and 7 bases, there was a span of 10 bases. The data were obtained in a study of T-cell memory formation after mild COVID-19. In TCRdb, the 5' RACE reads were re-called with MiXCR into one record per CDR3 protein. The sample has about 200,000 distinct CDR3 sequences, around 20% seen once. The source of this sequence is an adult woman who had mild COVID-19 (a few samples of this study predate the infection). Cell type and time point are not known. The sequenced material came from PBMCs or a T cell subset sorted from them (not recorded which). V usage is TRBV5-1 and J usage is TRBJ1-2; no definite D call. In DNA, the CDR3 is TGCGCCAGCAGCTTGGGCGGATCGTCTGGCTACACCTTC. Translating gives CASSLGGSSGYTF.